Shown below are 28 T cell receptor beta chains from a single sample sequenced in a study of blood T cell repertoires in COVID-19. Profiled with immunoSEQ multiplex PCR; TCRdb holds only in-frame clones, not every one. The sample shows approximately 200,000 clones, roughly 85% of them seen only once. Sequenced material: PBMCs or T cells enriched from blood (not recorded which). These receptors were taken from a man aged 35-49 years who had recovered from COVID-19.

The chain links TRBV6-6 to TRBJ1-5; 7 bases are a match to TRBD1. The CDR3 runs 17 residues. V was clipped by 5 bases and J by 1 base; unmatched bases: 11. From germline, CDR1 is MNHNY and CDR2 SVGAGI (reference sequence). CDR3 DNA sequence: TGTGCCAGCAGTCCCACGAAGGGGGCGCGGAGCAATCAGCCCCAGCATTTT. Residues: CASSPTKGARSNQPQHF.

This chain links TRBV10-3 with TRBJ2-3; 15 bases agree with TRBD2. Germline V gene sequence: CDR1 ENHRY, CDR2 SYGVKD. The CDR3 contains 22 residues. After removal of 6 bases from V and 0 bases from J, the junction contained 19 bases not matched to a gene. CDR3 coding DNA: TGTGCCATCAGAGAAAGGAACCGGGGACTAGCGGGAGGTCTCTTAAGCACAGATACGCAGTATTTT. Amino acids: CAIRERNRGLAGGLLSTDTQYF.

J is TRBJ2-3 and V is TRBV27, with 8 bases aligning to TRBD2. The CDR3 consists of 15 residues. The trim removed 5 bases at V and 8 bases at J, leaving 12 bases unmatched. Germline V lookup: CDR1 MNHEY, CDR2 SMNVEV (reference sequence). CDR3 in DNA: TGTGCCAGCAGTGTCGCTAGCGTCGGGGGGGGTACGCAGTATTTT. This codes for CASSVASVGGGTQYF.

This clone has just a few counts. The chain links TRBV6-4 to TRBJ2-2; D remains unclear. Germline lookup yields CDR1 MRHNA and CDR2 SNTAGT. Trimming removed 5 bases from V and 0 bases from J, with 4 bases in between. The CDR3 length is 13 residues. CDR3 sequence reads: CASSSANTGELFF. DNA of the CDR3: TGTGCCAGCAGTAGCGCGAACACCGGGGAGCTGTTTTTT.

This rearrangement joins TRBV5-1 to TRBJ2-7; TRBD2 matches at 12 bases. J lost 5 bases, V lost 4 bases, and 4 bases had no gene match. CDR1 is SGHRS, CDR2 YFSETQ, per germline. The length of the CDR3 is 14 residues. The CDR3 DNA reads as TGCGCCAGCAGCAGGGGACTAGCGGGCCACGAGCAGTACTTC. Amino acids: CASSRGLAGHEQYF.

V is TRBV5-4 and J is TRBJ2-1; 7 nucleotides line up with TRBD2. Germline lookup yields CDR1 SGHNT and CDR2 YYREEE (reference sequence). This CDR3 region has 16 residues. J lost 4 bases, V lost 2 bases, and 9 bases had no gene match. This chain's CDR3 is CASSFSPGGFYNEQFF. DNA of the CDR3: TGTGCCAGCAGCTTCTCACCGGGAGGCTTTTACAATGAGCAGTTCTTC.

The V gene is TRBV5-4, the J gene TRBJ2-3, with 12 bases that match TRBD2. The V segment lost 5 bases and the J segment 0 bases; nucleotides outside the gene matches: 7. CDR3 size: 17 residues. Looked up from germline, CDR1 is SGHNT and CDR2 is YYREEE (reference sequence). The CDR3 DNA is TGTGCCAGCAGTATAATCGGACTAGCGGGGAGCACAGATACGCAGTATTTT. Its translation: CASSIIGLAGSTDTQYF.

The rearrangement joins TRBV18 to TRBJ1-1; 9 bases agree with TRBD1. V lost 4 bases and J lost 6; bases outside the gene matches: 6. The CDR3 extends over 14 amino acids. The germline CDR1 and CDR2 sequences are KGHSH and LQKENI. CDR3 nucleotide sequence: TGTGCCAGCTCACGGGGACAGGGTATCCCTGAAGCTTTCTTT. It yields the protein CASSRGQGIPEAFF.

This rearrangement joins TRBV3-1 (or the pseudogene TRBV3-2) to TRBJ2-1, with 7 bases aligning to TRBD2. The CDR3 covers 17 residues. Germline lookup yields CDR1 LGHDT and CDR2 YNNKEL (reference sequence). The ends lost 4 bases at V and 6 bases at J; junction bases unmatched: 15. As DNA, the CDR3 is TGTGCCAGCAGCCTCCGGGGGGTTTTGACCGAACCCAATGAGCAGTTCTTC. It codes for CASSLRGVLTEPNEQFF.

This clone was seen just once. This chain joins TRBV9 and TRBJ2-3; 10 nucleotides agree with TRBD2. The V gene end was trimmed by 0 bases and the J gene end by 0 bases; junction bases not matched to a gene: 10. Germline V gives CDR1 SGDLS, CDR2 YYNGEE. There are 19 residues in the CDR3. The CDR3 DNA follows: TGTGCCAGCAGCGTAGAGTCTAGCGGGAGTGGAATAAGCACAGATACGCAGTATTTT. Amino acid sequence: CASSVESSGSGISTDTQYF.

The rearrangement joins TRBV4-2 to TRBJ2-7; TRBD2 might be the D (5 bases). V was trimmed by 3 bases and J by 3 bases, leaving 18 bases between them. Germline lookup yields CDR1 LGHNA and CDR2 YNFKEQ. The CDR3 has 16 residues. The CDR3 DNA sequence: TGTGCCAGCAGCCATTCGGGCGGCCGGGAATTCTACGAGCAGTACTTC. It encodes CASSHSGGREFYEQYF.

This chain connects TRBV6-5 to TRBJ1-2; 9 positions match TRBD1. This CDR3 is 14 amino acids long. From germline, CDR1 is MNHEY and CDR2 SVGAGI. V lost 4 bases, J lost 6 bases, and 6 bases stayed unmatched. The CDR3 protein is CASSFQTGGHGYTF. CDR3 DNA sequence: TGTGCCAGCAGTTTCCAGACAGGGGGACATGGCTACACCTTC.

The chain carries TRBV7-6 and TRBJ2-1; D is possibly TRBD2 (6 bases). Germline V CDR1 and CDR2: SGHVS, FNYEAQ. The CDR3 is 15 residues long. Deletions cut 5 bases from V and 8 bases from J, with 19 bases between. This CDR3 reads CASSLGAGILDEQFF. In DNA form, the CDR3 reads TGTGCCAGCAGCCTAGGGGCGGGAATCTTGGATGAGCAGTTCTTC.

The chain carries TRBV2 and TRBJ1-6; TRBD1 aligns across 7 bases. After removal of 7 bases from V and 6 bases from J, the junction contained 9 bases not matched to a gene. This CDR3 contains 15 residues. Germline V gene lookup returns CDR1 SNHLY and CDR2 FYNNEI. CDR3 DNA: TGTGCCAGCACCCTCGAGGCAGGGGGTAATTCACCCCTCCACTTT. This gives the protein CASTLEAGGNSPLHF.

The gene calls are TRBV10-3 and TRBJ2-1; 7 bases are a match to TRBD2. Germline V CDR1 and CDR2: ENHRY, SYGVKD. The CDR3 is 15 amino acids. V lost 4 bases, J lost 9 bases, and 12 bases stayed unmatched. The CDR3 sequence: CAISGGSDNTGEQFF. In nucleotides, the CDR3 is TGTGCCATCAGTGGCGGGAGCGATAATACTGGTGAGCAGTTCTTC.

Here the CDR3 reads CASSQVLAGIGGTQYF. As DNA, the CDR3 is TGTGCCAGCAGCCAAGTACTAGCGGGGATCGGAGGGACCCAGTACTTC. V usage is TRBV14 and J usage is TRBJ2-5, with 10 bases fitting TRBD2. The germline CDR1 and CDR2 sequences are SGHDN and FVKESK. V was clipped by 1 base and J by 7 bases; unmatched bases: 9. The CDR3 runs 16 residues.

The chain joins TRBV9 to TRBJ2-6; D is unresolved. V lost 3 bases, J lost 2 bases, and 6 bases lay in between. CDR1 SGDLS and CDR2 YYNGEE come from the germline V gene. The CDR3 covers 14 residues. The CDR3: CASSGPAGANVLTF. CDR3 coding DNA: TGTGCCAGCAGCGGCCCGGCTGGGGCCAACGTCCTGACTTTC.

The chain's CDR3 is CASSQEDRGNEQFF. The CDR3 nucleotides are TGCGCCAGCAGCCAAGAGGACAGGGGAAATGAGCAGTTCTTC. This chain links TRBV4-1 with TRBJ2-1; TRBD1 agrees at 9 bases. V shed 0 bases and J 7 bases; nucleotides not matched to a gene: 1. The CDR3 contains 14 residues. Germline V gene sequence: CDR1 MGHRA, CDR2 YSYEKL.

This chain links TRBV7-8 with TRBJ2-2; 8 bases are shared with TRBD2. V was pared by 2 bases and J by 3 bases, with 8 bases of the junction left unmatched. The CDR3 totals 17 residues. Germline loops: CDR1 SGHVS, CDR2 FQNEAQ. This chain's CDR3 is CASSLSLGREDTGELFF. Here the CDR3 DNA reads TGTGCCAGCAGCTTAAGCCTGGGGCGGGAGGACACCGGGGAGCTGTTTTTT.

A single count supports this clone. The V and J genes are TRBV18 and TRBJ2-7; D possibly corresponds to TRBD2 (6 bases). Germline V gene sequence: CDR1 KGHSH, CDR2 LQKENI. V lost 1 base and J lost 6, with 16 bases in between. This CDR3 has 15 residues. The CDR3 bases are TGTGCCAGCTCACCACAAGGGGACTTAACGCTCGAGCAGTACTTC. This sequence encodes CASSPQGDLTLEQYF.

This clone turned up a few times. The chain combines TRBV27 with TRBJ2-7; tentative D call: TRBD2 (6 bases). The CDR3 sequence is 13 residues long. The V end was cut by 3 bases, the J end by 1 base, with 7 bases between. Germline V lookup: CDR1 MNHEY, CDR2 SMNVEV (reference sequence). In nucleotides, the CDR3 is TGTGCCAGCAGTTTTGGGGGGTCCTACGAGCAGTACTTC. Residues: CASSFGGSYEQYF.

This chain's CDR3 is CASSLAPNEQFF. The CDR3 bases are TGTGCCAGCAGTTTAGCTCCGAATGAGCAGTTCTTC. This chain uses TRBV12-3 or TRBV12-4 with TRBJ2-1; D gene unclear. The CDR3 spans 12 residues. Trimming pared 0 bases from V and 7 bases from J, leaving 4 bases between.

The genes are TRBV7-2 and TRBJ2-7; the D is unclear. The length of the CDR3 is 14 residues. V was pared by 5 bases and J by 2 bases, with 13 bases between. The germline gives CDR1 SGHTA, CDR2 FQGNSA. As DNA, the CDR3 is TGTGCCAGCAGCCCGGAGACCAGAACCTACGAGCAGTACTTC. Encoded protein: CASSPETRTYEQYF.

The chain combines TRBV24-1 with TRBJ2-5, with 8 bases identical to TRBD2. The CDR3 is 15 residues long. V gave up 2 bases and J gave up 4 bases; unmatched junction bases: 5. Germline assignment: CDR1 KGHDR and CDR2 SFDVKD. CDR3 in DNA: TGTGCCACCAGTGATTCGACTAGCGTGGTAGAGACCCAGTACTTC. It codes for CATSDSTSVVETQYF.

V and J are TRBV11-2 and TRBJ2-7; 8 bases align to TRBD1. This CDR3 comprises 17 residues. Trimming removed 6 bases from V and 7 bases from J; junction bases left unmatched: 20. Germline V lookup: CDR1 SGHAT, CDR2 FQNNGV. CDR3 amino acids: CASSNRGWQGAFWEQYF. The CDR3 DNA follows: TGTGCCAGCAGTAATAGGGGTTGGCAGGGGGCTTTTTGGGAGCAGTACTTC.

V and J are TRBV18 and TRBJ1-6, with D perhaps matching TRBD1 (5 bases). V lost 2 bases, J lost 4 bases, and 6 bases lay in between. There are 14 residues in the CDR3. CDR1 KGHSH and CDR2 LQKENI come from the germline V gene. CDR3 sequence reads: CASSPDRYNSPLHF. DNA of the CDR3: TGTGCCAGCTCACCAGACAGATATAATTCACCCCTCCACTTT.

V is TRBV19 and J is TRBJ1-1; D remains ambiguous. Germline V gene lookup returns CDR1 LNHDA and CDR2 SQIVND (reference sequence). The CDR3 extends over 11 amino acids. V was cut by 4 bases and J by 8 bases, with 8 bases left in between. The DNA for the CDR3 is TGTGCCAGTAGTACACGGTTGGAAGCTTTCTTT. Its translation: CASSTRLEAFF.

This sequence joins TRBV29-1 and TRBJ2-1; no reliable D call. V lost 7 bases and J 0 bases, leaving 13 bases between the germline ends. CDR1 and CDR2 (germline): SQVTM, ANQGSEA. This CDR3 spans 14 amino acids. This chain's CDR3 is CSAIDTSSYNEQFF. The CDR3 DNA follows: TGCAGCGCTATAGACACGAGCTCCTACAATGAGCAGTTCTTC.